One T cell receptor beta chain is described in this entry. Measured with immunoSEQ multiplex PCR; TCRdb has only the in-frame clones, and not every one. The sample includes approximately 150,000 clones, around 84% of them seen just once. Germline V gene data show CDR1 as MDHEN and CDR2 as SYDVKM. The CDR3 spans 13 residues. Trimming removed 7 bases from V and 1 base from J, with 8 bases in between. This sample is part of a study of blood T cell repertoires in COVID-19. The source is a woman between 45 and 60 years old who had recovered from COVID-19. The chain joins TRBV28 to TRBJ2-1; D gene uncertain. Input material: PBMCs or T cells enriched from blood (not recorded which). The CDR3 DNA sequence: TGTGCCAGCATGGGCGAATCCTACAATGAGCAGTTCTTC. Its translation: CASMGESYNEQFF.